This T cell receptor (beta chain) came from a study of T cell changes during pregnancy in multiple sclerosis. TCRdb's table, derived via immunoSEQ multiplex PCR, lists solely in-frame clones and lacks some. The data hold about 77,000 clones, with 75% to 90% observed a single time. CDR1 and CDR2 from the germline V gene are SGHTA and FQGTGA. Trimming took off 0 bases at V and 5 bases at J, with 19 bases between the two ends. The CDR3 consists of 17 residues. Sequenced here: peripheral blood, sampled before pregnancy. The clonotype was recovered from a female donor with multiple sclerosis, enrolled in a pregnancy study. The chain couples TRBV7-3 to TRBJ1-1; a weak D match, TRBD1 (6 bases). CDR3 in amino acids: CASSLTFSLAGVTEAFF. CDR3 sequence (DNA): TGTGCCAGCAGCTTAACTTTCAGTTTGGCAGGGGTAACTGAAGCTTTCTTT. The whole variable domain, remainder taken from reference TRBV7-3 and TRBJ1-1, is GAGVSQTPSNKVTEKGKYVELRCDPISGHTALYWYRQSLGQGPEFLIYFQGTGAADDSGLPNDRFFAVRPEGSVSTLKIQRTERGDSAVYLCASSLTFSLAGVTEAFFGQGTRLTVV.